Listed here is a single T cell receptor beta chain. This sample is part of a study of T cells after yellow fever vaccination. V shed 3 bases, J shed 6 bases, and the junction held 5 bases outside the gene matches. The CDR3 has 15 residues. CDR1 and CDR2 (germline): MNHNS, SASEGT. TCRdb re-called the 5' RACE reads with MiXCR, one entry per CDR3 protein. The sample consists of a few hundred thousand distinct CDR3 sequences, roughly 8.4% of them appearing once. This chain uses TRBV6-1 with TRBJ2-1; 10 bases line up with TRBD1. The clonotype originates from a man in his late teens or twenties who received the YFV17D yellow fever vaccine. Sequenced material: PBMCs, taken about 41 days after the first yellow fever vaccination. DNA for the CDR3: TGTGCCAGCAGTGATCGACAGGGGGCTGGCAATGAGCAGTTCTTC. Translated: CASSDRQGAGNEQFF.